These T cell receptor beta chains were read from a single sample in a study of blood T cell repertoires in COVID-19. TCRdb's table, derived via immunoSEQ multiplex PCR, lists solely in-frame clones and lacks some. The sample has 100,000 to 150,000 clones, about 87% seen once; the top ten hold just under 30%. The material sequenced was peripheral blood. All receptors derive from a woman in her 70s with acute or convalescent COVID-19. CDR3s include the opening cysteine and the closing phenylalanine or tryptophan. The D gene is left open where the match is weak. Only some rows state a clone size, as once, few, many or a class for expanded clones.

CDR3nt	CDR3aa	v_gene	j_gene	abundance	d_gene
TGTGCCACCGTAGACAGGTCTACCTCCTACGAGCAGTACTTC	CATVDRSTSYEQYF	TRBV19	TRBJ2-7	once	-
TGTGCCAGCAGCCATTTCGGTCGGGGGTACTCGAGTGGCTACACCTTC	CASSHFGRGYSSGYTF	TRBV3-1/TRBV3-2	TRBJ1-2	-	-
TGTGCCAGTAGTATAGATTTTGCGGCCCGAATCGTTCAGCCCCAGCATTTT	CASSIDFAARIVQPQHF	TRBV19	TRBJ1-5	-	-
TGTGCCTGGAGCGGAAACAGGAAAAACTATGGCTACACCTTC	CAWSGNRKNYGYTF	TRBV30	TRBJ1-2	-	-
TGTGCCAGCAGCTTAGTTGGGCCTGGAAACACCATATATTTT	CASSLVGPGNTIYF	TRBV7-9	TRBJ1-3	-	-
TGTGCCAGCAGCCAATACGGGGGGGTCGATGGCTACACCTTC	CASSQYGGVDGYTF	TRBV7-9	TRBJ1-2	-	-
TGCGCCAGCAAGGGGGAGTACGAGCAGTACTTC	CASKGEYEQYF	TRBV5-1	TRBJ2-7	-	-
TGTGCCAGCACCCCCGGGATGAACACTGAAGCTTTCTTT	CASTPGMNTEAFF	TRBV7-8	TRBJ1-1	-	-
TGTGCCAGCACCCAGTCGGGTTTCGGCAATCAGCCCCAGCATTTT	CASTQSGFGNQPQHF	TRBV6-6	TRBJ1-5	-	-
TGCGCCAGCAGCTTGGGCGGGTACAGCAATCAGCCCCAGCATTTT	CASSLGGYSNQPQHF	TRBV5-1	TRBJ1-5	-	-
TGTGCCAGCAGTTTCACTGGAACAGGGCATACCGGGGAGCTGTTTTTT	CASSFTGTGHTGELFF	TRBV7-3	TRBJ2-2	-	-
TGTGCCAGCAGAGGACAGAACTATGGCTACACCTTC	CASRGQNYGYTF	TRBV28	TRBJ1-2	-	-
TGCAGCGTCTACTACCATCTTTTCGGCACTGAAGCTTTCTTT	CSVYYHLFGTEAFF	TRBV29-1	TRBJ1-1	-	-
TGTGCCAGCAGTTCCCCCTCGGGGGGGACAGGGGTGAACTACGAGCAGTACTTC	CASSSPSGGTGVNYEQYF	TRBV7-9	TRBJ2-7	once	TRBD1
TGCGCCAGCAGCTTTGAAACCGTCGGTGGCTACACCTTC	CASSFETVGGYTF	TRBV5-1	TRBJ1-2	-	-
TGCGCCAGCAGTGTTCGAGTTGTGCGTAGTCAGCCCCAGCATTTT	CASSVRVVRSQPQHF	TRBV23-1	TRBJ1-5	-	-
TGTGCCAGCAGCCCTCGGACAGGGGGCTACGAGCAGTACTTC	CASSPRTGGYEQYF	TRBV14	TRBJ2-7	-	TRBD1
TGTGCCAGCAGCTTTTCTGGAGGGGGGGATTCACCCCTCCACTTT	CASSFSGGGDSPLHF	TRBV5-4	TRBJ1-6	-	-
TGTGCCAGCAGCCAGCGGTGGGTGGCCTCCAGCACAGATACGCAGTATTTT	CASSQRWVASSTDTQYF	TRBV28	TRBJ2-3	-	-